One sample yielded the 10 T cell receptor beta chains listed below, sequenced in a study of cytomegalovirus exposure and HLA in healthy donors. This PCR relied on a set of 60 Vbeta primers and 13 Jbeta primers. Sequenced by immunoSEQ multiplex PCR; TCRdb stores in-frame clones only, minus some. The data hold about 85,000 clones, with 60% to 80% observed a single time. Sequenced material: PBMCs. The source of these receptors is a woman aged 45-60 years in good health and CMV-seropositive.

The chain joins TRBV6-1 to TRBJ2-5; 11 nucleotides align to TRBD2. This CDR3 comprises 15 residues. V shed 7 bases and J 5 bases; nucleotides not matched to a gene: 9. CDR1 and CDR2 from the germline V gene are MNHNS and SASEGT. CDR3 protein: CASTLTSGTLETQYF. As DNA, the CDR3 is TGTGCCAGCACTCTGACTAGCGGGACGTTGGAGACCCAGTACTTC.

Only a few counts were recorded for this clone. The chain carries TRBV10-3 and TRBJ2-3; TRBD2 might be the D (6 bases). Germline CDR1 and CDR2: ENHRY and SYGVKD. V lost 6 bases and J 6 bases, leaving 16 bases between the germline ends. The CDR3 spans 14 residues. The CDR3 nucleotides read TGTGCCATCAGGCCTACCGGGGGAATTGATACGCAGTATTTT. This codes for CAIRPTGGIDTQYF.

The chain combines TRBV9 with TRBJ2-1, with 10 bases matching TRBD2. The CDR3 extends over 18 amino acids. Germline lookup yields CDR1 SGDLS and CDR2 YYNGEE. Germline trimming cut 0 bases from V and 1 base from J; bases unmatched to any gene: 7. Here the CDR3 DNA reads TGTGCCAGCAGCGTAGAAGCGGGGGGGCCCGGGTCCTACAATGAGCAGTTCTTC. This sequence encodes CASSVEAGGPGSYNEQFF.

In DNA, the CDR3 is TGTGCCAGCAGTTCCACCGGGACAGGGATTGGCTACACCTTC. Translation gives CASSSTGTGIGYTF. The rearrangement uses TRBV6-5 and TRBJ1-2; TRBD1 matches at 9 bases. Germline-derived CDR1 and CDR2 are MNHEY and SVGAGI. This CDR3 has 14 amino acids. V lost 4 bases, J lost 7 bases, and 7 bases stayed unmatched.

This clone was picked up a small number of times. The genes are TRBV9 and TRBJ2-1; the match to TRBD1 covers 7 bases. In germline, CDR1 is SGDLS, CDR2 YYNGEE. With 0 bases clipped from V and 4 bases from J, the junction kept 7 bases outside the gene matches. The CDR3 has 16 residues. In nucleotides, the CDR3 is TGTGCCAGCAGCGTAGGGCCGGGACAGACATACAATGAGCAGTTCTTC. This sequence encodes CASSVGPGQTYNEQFF.

This chain uses TRBV25-1 with TRBJ1-1; 8 nucleotides line up with TRBD1. The V and J ends lost 5 bases and 4 bases, in that order; junction bases with no gene match: 0. Looked up from germline, CDR1 is MGHDK and CDR2 is SYGVNS. The CDR3 covers 12 residues. This CDR3 reads CASSTGGTEAFF. CDR3 nucleotides: TGTGCCAGCAGTACAGGGGGCACTGAAGCTTTCTTT.

CDR3 DNA: TGTGCCAGTAGGGGCGCTAGCGGTAGTTACAATGAGCAGTTCTTC. It encodes CASRGASGSYNEQFF. The chain joins TRBV19 to TRBJ2-1; 7 nucleotides line up with TRBD2. From germline, CDR1 is LNHDA and CDR2 SQIVND (reference sequence). V was pared by 6 bases and J by 4 bases, with 9 bases of the junction left unmatched. CDR3 size: 15 residues.

This chain connects TRBV7-6 to TRBJ2-2; 12 bases are shared with TRBD2. Germline CDR1 reads SGHVS; CDR2 reads FNYEAQ. V lost 5 bases to trimming and J lost 4 bases; unmatched junction nucleotides: 5. The CDR3 has 16 amino acids. CDR3 bases: TGTGCCAGCAGCGAACTAGCGGGAGGCAGCACCGGGGAGCTGTTTTTT. As protein: CASSELAGGSTGELFF.

On this clone: The junction differs from germline at one of its ends, possibly a read error. The chain recombines TRBV7-7 with TRBJ2-1; 9 nucleotides align to TRBD1. Germline lookup yields CDR1 SSHAT and CDR2 FNYEAQ (reference sequence). The CDR3 spans 14 residues. CDR3 in amino acids: CASSRGQGSGEQFF. The DNA of the CDR3 is TGTGCTAGCAGCCGGGGACAGGGATCGGGTGAGCAGTTCTTC.

This clone was seen only once. The V gene is TRBV5-4, the J gene TRBJ1-3; maybe TRBD1 (5 bases). The CDR3 is 15 amino acids. V lost 0 bases and J lost 4, with 11 bases in between. CDR1 SGHNT and CDR2 YYREEE come from the germline V gene (reference sequence). For the CDR3, the DNA is TGTGCCAGCAGCTTGGAAGCCAGGGCCGGAAACACCATATATTTT. As protein: CASSLEARAGNTIYF.